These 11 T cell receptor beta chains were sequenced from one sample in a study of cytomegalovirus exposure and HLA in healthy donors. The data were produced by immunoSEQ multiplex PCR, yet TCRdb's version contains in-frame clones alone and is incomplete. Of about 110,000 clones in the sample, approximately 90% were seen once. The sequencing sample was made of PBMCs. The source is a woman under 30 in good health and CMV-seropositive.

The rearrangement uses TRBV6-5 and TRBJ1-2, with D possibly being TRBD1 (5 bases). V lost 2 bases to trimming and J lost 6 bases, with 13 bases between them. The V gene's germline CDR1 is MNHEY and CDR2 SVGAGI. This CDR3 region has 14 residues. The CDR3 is CASSYGAGINGYTF. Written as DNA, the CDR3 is TGTGCCAGCAGTTACGGGGCAGGTATCAATGGCTACACCTTC.

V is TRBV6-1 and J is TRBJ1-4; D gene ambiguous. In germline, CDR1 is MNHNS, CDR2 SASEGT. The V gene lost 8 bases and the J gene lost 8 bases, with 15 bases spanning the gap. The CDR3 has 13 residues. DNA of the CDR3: TGTGCCAGCTTGACCAGACGGGAAGAAAAACTGTTTTTT. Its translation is CASLTRREEKLFF.

CDR3: CASSYSRQETQYF. CDR3 nucleotides: TGTGCCAGCAGTTACTCGCGTCAAGAGACCCAGTACTTC. J is TRBJ2-5 and V is TRBV6-5; no clear D. From germline, CDR1 is MNHEY and CDR2 SVGAGI. CDR3 size: 13 residues. V was pared by 0 bases and J by 2 bases, with 4 bases between.

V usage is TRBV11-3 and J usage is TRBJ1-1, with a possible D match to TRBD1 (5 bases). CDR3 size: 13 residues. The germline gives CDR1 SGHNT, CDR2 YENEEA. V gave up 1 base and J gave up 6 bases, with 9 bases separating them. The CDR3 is CASSLGQYAEAFF. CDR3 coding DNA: TGTGCCAGCAGCTTAGGACAGTACGCTGAAGCTTTCTTT.

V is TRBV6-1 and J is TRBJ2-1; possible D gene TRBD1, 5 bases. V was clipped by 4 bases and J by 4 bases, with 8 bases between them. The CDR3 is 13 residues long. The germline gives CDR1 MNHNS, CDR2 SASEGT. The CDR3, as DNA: TGTGCCAGCAGTGGAGACAGTTACAATGAGCAGTTCTTC. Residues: CASSGDSYNEQFF.

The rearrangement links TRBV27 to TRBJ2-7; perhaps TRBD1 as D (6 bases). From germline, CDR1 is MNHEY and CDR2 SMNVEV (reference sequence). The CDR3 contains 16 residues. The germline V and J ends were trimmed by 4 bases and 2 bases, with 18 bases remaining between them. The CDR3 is CASSSTGYPLTYEQYF. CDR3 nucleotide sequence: TGTGCCAGCAGTTCCACAGGGTACCCTTTGACCTACGAGCAGTACTTC.

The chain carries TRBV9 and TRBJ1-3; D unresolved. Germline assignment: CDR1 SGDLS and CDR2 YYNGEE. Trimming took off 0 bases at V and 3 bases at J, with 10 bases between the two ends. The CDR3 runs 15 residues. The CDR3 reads CASSVGVGFGNTIYF. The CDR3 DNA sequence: TGTGCCAGCAGCGTAGGGGTCGGGTTTGGAAACACCATATATTTT.

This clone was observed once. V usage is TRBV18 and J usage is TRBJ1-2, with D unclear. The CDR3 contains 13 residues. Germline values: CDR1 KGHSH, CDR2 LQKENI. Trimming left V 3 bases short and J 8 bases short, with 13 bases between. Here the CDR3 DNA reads TGTGCCAGCTCACCCCGGGATGCGGAGGGCTACACCTTC. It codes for CASSPRDAEGYTF.

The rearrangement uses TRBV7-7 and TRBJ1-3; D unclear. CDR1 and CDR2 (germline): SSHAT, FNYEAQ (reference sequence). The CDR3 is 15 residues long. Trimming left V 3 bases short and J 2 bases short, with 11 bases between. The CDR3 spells CASSFPLEAGNTIYF. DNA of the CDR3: TGTGCCAGCAGCTTCCCCCTTGAGGCTGGAAACACCATATATTTT.

The CDR3 protein is CASSLRQGTSNQPQHF. The CDR3 nucleotides are TGTGCCAGCAGCCTGAGACAGGGGACGAGCAATCAGCCCCAGCATTTT. The chain is built from TRBV7-2 and TRBJ1-5; 8 positions agree with TRBD1. The CDR3 is 16 amino acids. V lost 5 bases, J lost 1 base, and 7 bases stayed unmatched. CDR1 SGHTA and CDR2 FQGNSA come from the germline V gene.

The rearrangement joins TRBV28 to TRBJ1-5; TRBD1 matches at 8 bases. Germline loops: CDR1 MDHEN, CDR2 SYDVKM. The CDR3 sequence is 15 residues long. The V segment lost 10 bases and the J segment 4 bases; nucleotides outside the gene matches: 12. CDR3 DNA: TGTGCCACCATATCCGGACAGGGCGAGAATCAGCCCCAGCATTTT. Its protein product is CATISGQGENQPQHF.